This entry features one T cell receptor beta chain sequence. The method was immunoSEQ multiplex PCR; TCRdb's version includes in-frame clones alone and lacks a portion of them. The sample shows roughly 100,000 clones, roughly 83% of them seen only once. The data stem from a study of blood T cell repertoires in COVID-19. Germline CDR1 is LNHDA and CDR2 is SQIVND (reference sequence). The V segment lost 4 bases and the J segment 8 bases; nucleotides outside the gene matches: 3. The CDR3 sequence is 14 residues long. This chain joins TRBV19 and TRBJ2-3, with 13 bases that match TRBD2. The clonotype comes from a human donor in a cohort sampled during active COVID-19. The sequenced material came from peripheral blood. This chain's CDR3 is CASSRTSGGSTQYF. In DNA, the CDR3 is TGTGCCAGTAGTAGGACTAGCGGGGGTTCTACGCAGTATTTT.